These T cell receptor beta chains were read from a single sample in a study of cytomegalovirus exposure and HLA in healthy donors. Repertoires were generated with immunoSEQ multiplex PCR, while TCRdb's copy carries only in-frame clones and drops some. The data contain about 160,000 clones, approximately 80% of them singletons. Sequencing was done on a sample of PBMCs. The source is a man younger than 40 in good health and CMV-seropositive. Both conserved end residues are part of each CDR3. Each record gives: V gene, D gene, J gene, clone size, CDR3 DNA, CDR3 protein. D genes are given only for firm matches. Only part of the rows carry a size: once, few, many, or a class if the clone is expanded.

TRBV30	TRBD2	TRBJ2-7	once	TGTGCCTGGAGTGCGGGGGGTGTAGGGAACGAGCAGTACTTC	CAWSAGGVGNEQYF
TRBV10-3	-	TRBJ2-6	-	TGTGCCATCAGTGAGTCGAGGGCGGCTGGGGCCAACGTCCTGACTTTC	CAISESRAAGANVLTF
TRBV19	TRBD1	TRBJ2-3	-	TGTGCCAGTAGTATGGGACAGGGGAATACGCAGTATTTT	CASSMGQGNTQYF
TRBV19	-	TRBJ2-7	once	TGTGCCAGTAGTGGGGGGTCTCCTAACGAGCAGTACTTC	CASSGGSPNEQYF
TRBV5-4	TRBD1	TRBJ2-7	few	TGTGCCAGCAGACCTACAGGGGGCCCCCACGAGCAGTACTTC	CASRPTGGPHEQYF
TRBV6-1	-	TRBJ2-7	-	TGTGCCAGCAGTGAAGTCGACGGCCGACACTGGGAGCAGTACTTC	CASSEVDGRHWEQYF
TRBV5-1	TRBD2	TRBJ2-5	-	TGCGCCAGCAGCTTGACTAGCGGGGGCCAGGGAGAGACCCAGTACTTC	CASSLTSGGQGETQYF
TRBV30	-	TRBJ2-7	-	TGTGCCTGGAGTGCTGCCGGGACCCGGCGGGGCGAGCAGTACTTC	CAWSAAGTRRGEQYF
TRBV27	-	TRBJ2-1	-	TGTGCCAGCAGTTTAGTCCGAGCGGACAATGAGCAGTTCTTC	CASSLVRADNEQFF
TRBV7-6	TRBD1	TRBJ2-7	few	TGTGCCAGCAGCTTTGACAGGGGATATTACGAGCAGTACTTC	CASSFDRGYYEQYF
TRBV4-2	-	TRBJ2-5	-	TGTGCCAGCAGCCAAGGGGGCGCCGGGGAGACCCAGTACTTC	CASSQGGAGETQYF
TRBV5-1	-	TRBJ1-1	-	TGCGCCAGCAGCTTGGTCTACAGATCATACACTGAAGCTTTCTTT	CASSLVYRSYTEAFF
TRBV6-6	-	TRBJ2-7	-	TGTGCCAGCAGCTCGGACACCCCCTACGAGCAGTACTTC	CASSSDTPYEQYF
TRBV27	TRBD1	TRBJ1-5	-	TGTGCCAGCAGTTTATCGACAGGGGGATCGATTAGCAATCAGCCCCAGCATTTT	CASSLSTGGSISNQPQHF
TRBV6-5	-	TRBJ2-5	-	TGTGCCAGCAGTTACTCAACAGACCAAGAGACCCAGTACTTC	CASSYSTDQETQYF
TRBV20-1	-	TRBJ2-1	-	TGCAGTGCTACCAACAATGAGCAGTTCTTC	CSATNNEQFF
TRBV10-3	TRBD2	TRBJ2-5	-	TGTGCCATCAGCGGCGGGGGGGCTCGGCGTGAGACCCAGTACTTC	CAISGGGARRETQYF
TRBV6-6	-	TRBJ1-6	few	TGTGCCAGCAGTCCGACAGGTGCCTCCTATAATTCACCCCTCCACTTT	CASSPTGASYNSPLHF
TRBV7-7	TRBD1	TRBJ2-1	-	TGTGCCAGCAGCTTAGGAGGGACAGGGGCCGGGAATGAGCAGTTCTTC	CASSLGGTGAGNEQFF
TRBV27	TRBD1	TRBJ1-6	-	TGTGCCAGCAAGGACAGGGGGGGCCTCCTCCACTTT	CASKDRGGLLHF
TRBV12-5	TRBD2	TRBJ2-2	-	TGTGCTAGTGGATCTACTAGCGGGAGAAACACCGGGGAGCTGTTTTTT	CASGSTSGRNTGELFF
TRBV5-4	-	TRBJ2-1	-	TGTGCCAGCAGCTTGTCAGGGGCAGGGGGGGAGCAGTTCTTC	CASSLSGAGGEQFF
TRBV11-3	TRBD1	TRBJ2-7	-	TGTGCCAGCAGCGGGACAGGGGAGAGCAACGAGCAGTACTTC	CASSGTGESNEQYF
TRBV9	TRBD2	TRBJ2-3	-	TGTGCCAGCAGCGTACGCGGGGGGGATCGCACAGATACGCAGTATTTT	CASSVRGGDRTDTQYF
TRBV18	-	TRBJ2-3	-	TGTGCCAGCTCACCACCGGGGACTAGCACAGATACGCAGTATTTT	CASSPPGTSTDTQYF
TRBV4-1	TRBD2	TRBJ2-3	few	TGCGCCAGCAGCCGCCCCAGGGGCCAACTAGCGGGGGGGCCAGATACGCAGTATTTT	CASSRPRGQLAGGPDTQYF
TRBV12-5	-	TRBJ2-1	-	TGTGCTAGTGGTTTGGACAGAAACAATGAGCAGTTCTTC	CASGLDRNNEQFF
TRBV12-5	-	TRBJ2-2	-	TGTGCTAGTTTTTTTATTACCGGGGAGCTGTTTTTT	CASFFITGELFF
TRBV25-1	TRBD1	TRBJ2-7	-	TGTGCCAGCAGTACCTTACAGGGGTCTGACTACGAGCAGTACTTC	CASSTLQGSDYEQYF
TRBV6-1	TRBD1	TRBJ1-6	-	TGTGCCAGCAGTCTGACAGGGAACTATAATTCACCCCTCCACTTT	CASSLTGNYNSPLHF
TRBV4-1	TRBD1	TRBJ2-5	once	TGCGCCAGCAGCCATCCGACAGGGGGCCAGGAGACCCAGTACTTC	CASSHPTGGQETQYF
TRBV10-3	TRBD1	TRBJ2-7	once	TGTGCCACCGTGGGACAGGGGGCGGACGAGCAGTACTTC	CATVGQGADEQYF
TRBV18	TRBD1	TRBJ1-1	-	TGTGCCAGCTCACCACCAGGGACAGGATACACTGAAGCTTTCTTT	CASSPPGTGYTEAFF
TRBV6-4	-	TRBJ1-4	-	TGTGCCAGCAGTGACTCGCCAGGGTCAATCAATGAAAAACTGTTTTTT	CASSDSPGSINEKLFF
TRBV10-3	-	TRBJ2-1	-	TGTGCCATCAGTGAGGGCGGGGCCAATGAGCAGTTCTTC	CAISEGGANEQFF
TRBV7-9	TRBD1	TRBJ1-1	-	TGTGCCAGCAGCTTGGACAGGGCTGAAGCTTTCTTT	CASSLDRAEAFF
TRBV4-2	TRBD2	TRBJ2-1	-	TGTGCCAGCAGCCAAGCGGGGGGGCCGGGTGAGCAGTTCTTC	CASSQAGGPGEQFF
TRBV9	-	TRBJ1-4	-	TGTGCCAGCAGCATTGGGGGACTTAATGAAAAACTGTTTTTT	CASSIGGLNEKLFF
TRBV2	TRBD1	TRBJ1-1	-	TGTGCCAGTACAGGGGGCACTGAAGCTTTCTTT	CASTGGTEAFF
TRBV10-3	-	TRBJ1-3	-	TGTGCCATCCCTATCCACTACTCTGGAAACACCATATATTTT	CAIPIHYSGNTIYF
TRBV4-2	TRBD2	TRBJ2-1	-	TGTGCCAGCAGCCAAGGACGCGGGGGGGCGAGAAACAATGAGCAGTTCTTC	CASSQGRGGARNNEQFF
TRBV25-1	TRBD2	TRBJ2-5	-	TGTGCCAGCAGGGGGGGGGAGGGGATGGTTTTAGAGACCCAGTACTTC	CASRGGEGMVLETQYF
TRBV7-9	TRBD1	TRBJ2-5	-	TGTGCCAGCAGCTTAGCGTATATGCAGGGACAGACCGAGACCCAGTACTTC	CASSLAYMQGQTETQYF
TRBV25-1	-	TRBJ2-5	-	TGTGCCAGCAGTGGACGACCTCAAGGGGCTGGGGAGACCCAGTACTTC	CASSGRPQGAGETQYF
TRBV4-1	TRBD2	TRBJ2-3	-	TGCGCCAGCAGCCAAGTGGGGCTAGCGGGGGGTGCAGATACGCAGTATTTT	CASSQVGLAGGADTQYF
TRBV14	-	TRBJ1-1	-	TGTGCCAGCAGCCAAGATGTGGGGGCGAACACTGAAGCTTTCTTT	CASSQDVGANTEAFF